These 14 T cell receptor beta chains came from one sample sequenced in a study of blood T cells in healthy people across ages (dated by TCRdb to 2014 to 2015). The library was prepared using 5' RACE. Reads for this sample came from an Illumina HiSeq 2500. A second roughly 7 to 11 cycle PCR used a sample-barcoded 5' primer and a J-beta primer mix. TCRdb trimmed the raw reads at Q25, called clones with MiXCR and kept productive beta chains. Every CDR3 protein is listed once, alongside the most common genes and DNA of its rows. This sample holds hundreds of thousands of distinct CDR3 sequences; around 50% were observed only once. The top ten constitute 20% to 30% of the sample. The specimen sequenced was blood. The receptors were sampled from a man aged 35 to 55 in good health.

This clonotype has a handful of counts. The V and J genes are TRBV5-5 and TRBJ2-3, with TRBD2 matching over 8 bases. The germline V gene has CDR1 SGHKS and CDR2 YYEKEE (reference sequence). The CDR3 is made up of 16 amino acids. V shed 4 bases, J shed 0 bases, and the junction held 7 bases outside the gene matches. The CDR3 reads CASSRYGTSSTDTQYF. The CDR3 nucleotides read TGTGCCAGCAGCAGATACGGGACTAGTAGCACAGATACGCAGTATTTT.

This clonotype was picked up a small number of times. This rearrangement joins TRBV20-1 to TRBJ1-6; D not certain. Germline values: CDR1 DFQATT, CDR2 SNEGSKA (reference sequence). The V gene lost 0 bases and the J gene lost 9 bases, with 12 bases spanning the gap. CDR3 size: 14 residues. The CDR3 DNA reads as TGCAGTGCTAGAGAGGCACCCAGGAGTTCACCCCTCCACTTT. Translation gives CSAREAPRSSPLHF.

The chain recombines TRBV5-5 with TRBJ2-7; tentatively, D is TRBD1 (6 bases). The CDR3 has 13 amino acids. Deletions cut 6 bases from V and 2 bases from J, with 12 bases between. CDR1 is SGHKS and CDR2 is YYEKEE in the germline V gene (reference sequence). CDR3 nucleotides: TGTGCCAGCATCGAGGGGGATACCTACGAGCAGTACTTC. Translation gives CASIEGDTYEQYF.

This clonotype came up a few times. This chain uses TRBV28 with TRBJ2-5; D may be TRBD1 (6 bases). The CDR3 contains 14 residues. Trimming shortened V by 5 bases and J by 4 bases, and 14 bases separated the two germline ends. Germline assignment: CDR1 MDHEN and CDR2 SYDVKM. The CDR3 DNA reads TGTGCCAGCAGTGTGCCACAGGGTTTAGAGACCCAGTACTTC. The encoded protein is CASSVPQGLETQYF.

The chain combines TRBV24-1 with TRBJ2-3; maybe TRBD1 (5 bases). The CDR3 spans 14 residues. The V end lost 5 bases, the J end lost 3 bases, and 11 bases lay between the germline ends. Germline V gives CDR1 KGHDR, CDR2 SFDVKD. The CDR3 sequence: CATSGIRATDTQYF. CDR3 nucleotide sequence: TGTGCCACCAGTGGGATCAGGGCGACAGATACGCAGTATTTT.

This clonotype was counted between two and nine times. The junction departs from germline at one end; a sequencing error may be responsible. The chain recombines TRBV7-2 with TRBJ2-1; D ambiguous. The CDR3 runs to 15 residues. In germline, CDR1 is SGHTA, CDR2 FQGNSA. Here the CDR3 DNA reads TGTGCCGGCAGCGCCCACTATCCCACCTACAATGAGCAGTTCTTC. It is translated as CAGSAHYPTYNEQFF.

This chain joins TRBV3-1 and TRBJ2-3, with 9 bases matching TRBD2. The CDR3 runs to 17 residues. Germline-derived CDR1 and CDR2 are LGHDT and YNNKEL (reference sequence). V lost 1 base and J lost 0; bases outside the gene matches: 5. CDR3 sequence: CASSQVSGGPSTDTQYF. CDR3 sequence (DNA): TGTGCCAGCAGCCAAGTTAGCGGGGGACCTAGCACAGATACGCAGTATTTT.

There are a few counts of this clonotype. V usage is TRBV27 and J usage is TRBJ2-5; TRBD1 might be the D (6 bases). V dropped 5 bases and J dropped 4 bases, with 17 bases sitting between them. The CDR3 contains 15 residues. Germline loops: CDR1 MNHEY, CDR2 SMNVEV (reference sequence). CDR3 sequence reads: CASSGFQGTGETQYF. In nucleotides, the CDR3 is TGTGCCAGCAGTGGGTTTCAGGGGACCGGAGAGACCCAGTACTTC.

This clonotype was detected a few times. This chain uses TRBV27 with TRBJ2-3, with 7 bases matching TRBD2. CDR1 MNHEY and CDR2 SMNVEV come from the germline V gene (reference sequence). V was pared by 0 bases and J by 2 bases, with 11 bases of the junction left unmatched. The CDR3 runs 18 residues. The CDR3 bases are TGTGCCAGCAGTTTATCATGGGCGGCGGGAGTGAACACAGATACGCAGTATTTT. Its protein is CASSLSWAAGVNTDTQYF.

The sample holds a few counts of this clonotype. The chain combines TRBV4-2 with TRBJ1-6, with 10 bases matching TRBD1. Germline trimming cut 4 bases from V and 10 bases from J; bases unmatched to any gene: 10. Germline lookup yields CDR1 LGHNA and CDR2 YNFKEQ. The CDR3 extends over 16 amino acids. Here the CDR3 reads CASSRVTGQGHSPLHF. The CDR3 DNA is TGTGCCAGCAGCCGCGTAACGGGACAGGGGCACTCACCCCTCCACTTT.

Only a few counts were recorded for this clonotype. The chain recombines TRBV7-8 with TRBJ2-3; 8 positions agree with TRBD1. Germline assignment: CDR1 SGHVS and CDR2 FQNEAQ. The CDR3 is 16 amino acids. V was clipped by 5 bases and J by 1 base; unmatched bases: 8. CDR3 nucleotides: TGTGCCAGCAGCCGAAACGCGGGACAGGGCACAGATACGCAGTATTTT. Protein sequence: CASSRNAGQGTDTQYF.

The CDR3 protein is CASSAYGGGRETQYF. CDR3 coding DNA: TGTGCCAGCAGCGCCTATGGGGGGGGGAGAGAGACCCAGTACTTC. The chain recombines TRBV6-5 with TRBJ2-7; 7 bases agree with TRBD2. TRBJ2-5 explains the end of the DNA better; the J call may be wrong. Germline V lookup: CDR1 MNHEY, CDR2 SVGAGI. The CDR3 covers 15 residues.

This chain uses TRBV5-1 with TRBJ2-7, with 12 nucleotides matching TRBD1. V lost 5 bases to trimming and J lost 5 bases; unmatched junction nucleotides: 8. The CDR3 is 15 amino acids. Germline lookup yields CDR1 SGHRS and CDR2 YFSETQ. The CDR3 DNA is TGCGCCAGCAGGATGGGACAGGGGGCGCATGACGAGCAGTACTTC. It specifies CASRMGQGAHDEQYF.

This clonotype was detected only a few times. CDR3 nucleotides: TGCGCCAGCAGCCAAGGGGGACAGGGAGAATTTGGGGCCAACGTCCTGACTTTC. Amino acid sequence: CASSQGGQGEFGANVLTF. The V gene is TRBV4-1, the J gene TRBJ2-6; 9 nucleotides align to TRBD1. Germline assignment: CDR1 MGHRA and CDR2 YSYEKL. The CDR3 has 18 residues. V lost 1 base to trimming and J lost 3 bases; unmatched junction nucleotides: 7.